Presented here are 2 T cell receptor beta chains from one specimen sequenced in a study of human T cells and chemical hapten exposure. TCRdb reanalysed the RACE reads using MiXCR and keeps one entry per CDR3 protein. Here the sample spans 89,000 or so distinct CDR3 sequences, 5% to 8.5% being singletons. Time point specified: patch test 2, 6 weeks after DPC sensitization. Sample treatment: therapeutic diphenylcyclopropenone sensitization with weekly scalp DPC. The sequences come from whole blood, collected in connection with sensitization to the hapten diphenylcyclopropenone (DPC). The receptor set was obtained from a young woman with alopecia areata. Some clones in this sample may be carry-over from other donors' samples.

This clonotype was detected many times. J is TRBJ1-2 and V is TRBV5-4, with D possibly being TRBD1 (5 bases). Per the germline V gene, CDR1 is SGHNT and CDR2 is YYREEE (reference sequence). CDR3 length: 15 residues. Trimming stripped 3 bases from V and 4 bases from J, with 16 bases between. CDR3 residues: CASSSNIGATYGYTF. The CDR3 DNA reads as TGTGCCAGCAGCTCTAACATTGGGGCGACCTATGGCTACACCTTC. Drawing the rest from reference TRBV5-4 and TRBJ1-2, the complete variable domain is ETGVTQSPTHLIKTRGQQVTLRCSSQSGHNTVSWYQQALGQGPQFIFQYYREEENGRGNFPPRFSGLQFPNYSSELNVNALELDDSALYLCASSSNIGATYGYTFGSGTRLTVV.

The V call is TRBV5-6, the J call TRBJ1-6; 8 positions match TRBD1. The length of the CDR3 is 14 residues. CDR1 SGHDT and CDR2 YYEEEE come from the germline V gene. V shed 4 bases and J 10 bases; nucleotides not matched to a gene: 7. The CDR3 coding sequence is TGTGCCAGCAGCCCGGGGACAGGAAAGTCACCCCTCCACTTT. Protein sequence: CASSPGTGKSPLHF.